This T cell receptor (beta chain) is from a study of blood T cells in healthy people across ages. General study points: The unsorted PBMCs prevented any conclusive comparison of naive versus antigen-experienced cells.

A second PCR of roughly 7 to 11 cycles used a sample-barcoded 5' primer and a J-beta primer mix. TCRdb reprocessed the 5' RACE reads via MiXCR and lists one record per CDR3 protein. There are more than 1,400,000 distinct CDR3 sequences in the sample; 40% to 50% occur only once, and approximately 7.9% lies in the top ten. Concerning this clonotype itself: The antigen is undetermined.

CDR3 length equals 11 residues. CDR1 is SQVTM, CDR2 ANQGSEA, per germline. The chain combines TRBV29-1 with TRBJ2-2, with TRBD1 matching 8 bases. The receptor was isolated from a woman aged 18-29 years in good health. Sequenced material: blood. The CDR3 bases are TGCGGCTACAGGGGGACCGGGGAGCTGTTTTTT. It translates to CGYRGTGELFF.